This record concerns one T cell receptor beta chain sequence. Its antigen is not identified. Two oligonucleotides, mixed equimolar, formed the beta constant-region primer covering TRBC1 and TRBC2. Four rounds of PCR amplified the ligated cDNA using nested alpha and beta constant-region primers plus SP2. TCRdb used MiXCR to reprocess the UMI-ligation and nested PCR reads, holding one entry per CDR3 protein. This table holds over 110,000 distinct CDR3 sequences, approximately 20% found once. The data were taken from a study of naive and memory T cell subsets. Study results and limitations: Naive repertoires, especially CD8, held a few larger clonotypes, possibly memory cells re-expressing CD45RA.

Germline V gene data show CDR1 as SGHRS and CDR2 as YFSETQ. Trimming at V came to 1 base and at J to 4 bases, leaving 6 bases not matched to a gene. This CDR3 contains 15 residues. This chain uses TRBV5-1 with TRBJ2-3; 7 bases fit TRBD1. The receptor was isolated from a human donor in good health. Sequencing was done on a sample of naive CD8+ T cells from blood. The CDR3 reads CASSLRGGIPDTQYF. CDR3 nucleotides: TGCGCCAGCAGCTTGAGAGGGGGCATCCCAGATACGCAGTATTTT.